This T cell receptor (beta chain) is from a study of blood T cell repertoires in COVID-19. The study assigned cohorts using participant-reported clinical history. V was cut by 2 bases and J by 1 base, with 8 bases left in between. CDR3 length: 15 amino acids. CDR1 and CDR2 (germline): SEHNR, FQNEAQ (reference sequence). In the source study's methods: Counts of nucleated cells, estimated from reference gene primer amplification, were obtained. Data came from immunoSEQ multiplex PCR; TCRdb stores just in-frame clones and leaves some out. V, J and clone size are taken as reported in that table, and D and trimming were inferred from the DNA itself. Here the sample spans approximately 300,000 clones, roughly 87% being singletons.

Source material: PBMCs or T cells enriched from blood (not recorded which). This rearrangement joins TRBV7-9 to TRBJ1-4; D is perhaps TRBD1 (6 bases). This clonotype was sampled from a woman between 25 and 40 years old who had recovered from COVID-19. The CDR3 DNA reads as TGTGCCAGCAGCTTATTGGGACAAACTAATGAAAAACTGTTTTTT. Its protein product is CASSLLGQTNEKLFF.